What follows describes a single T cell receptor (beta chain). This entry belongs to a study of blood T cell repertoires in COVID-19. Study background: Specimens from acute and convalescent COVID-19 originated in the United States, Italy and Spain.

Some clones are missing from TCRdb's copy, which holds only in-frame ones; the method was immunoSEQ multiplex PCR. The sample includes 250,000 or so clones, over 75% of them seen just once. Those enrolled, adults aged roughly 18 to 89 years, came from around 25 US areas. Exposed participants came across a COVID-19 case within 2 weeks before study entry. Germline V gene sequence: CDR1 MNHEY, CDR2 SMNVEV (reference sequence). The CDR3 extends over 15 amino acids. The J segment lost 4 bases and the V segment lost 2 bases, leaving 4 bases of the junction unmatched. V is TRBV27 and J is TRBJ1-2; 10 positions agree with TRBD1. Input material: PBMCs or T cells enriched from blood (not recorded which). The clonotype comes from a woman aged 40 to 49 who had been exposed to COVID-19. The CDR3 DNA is TGTGCCAGCAGTTTAATGGGACAGGGGACCTATGGCTACACCTTC. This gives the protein CASSLMGQGTYGYTF.